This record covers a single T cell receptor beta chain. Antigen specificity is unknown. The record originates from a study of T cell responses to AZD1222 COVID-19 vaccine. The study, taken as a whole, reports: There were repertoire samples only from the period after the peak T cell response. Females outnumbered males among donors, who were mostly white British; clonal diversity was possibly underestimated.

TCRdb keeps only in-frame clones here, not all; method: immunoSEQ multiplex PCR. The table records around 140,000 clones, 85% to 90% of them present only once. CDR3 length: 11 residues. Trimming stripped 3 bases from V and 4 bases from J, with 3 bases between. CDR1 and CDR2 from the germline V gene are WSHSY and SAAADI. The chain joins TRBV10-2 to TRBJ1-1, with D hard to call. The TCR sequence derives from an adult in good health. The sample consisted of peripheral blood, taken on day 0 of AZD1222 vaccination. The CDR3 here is CASSEGTEAFF. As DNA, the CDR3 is TGCGCCAGCAGTGAAGGCACTGAAGCTTTCTTT.